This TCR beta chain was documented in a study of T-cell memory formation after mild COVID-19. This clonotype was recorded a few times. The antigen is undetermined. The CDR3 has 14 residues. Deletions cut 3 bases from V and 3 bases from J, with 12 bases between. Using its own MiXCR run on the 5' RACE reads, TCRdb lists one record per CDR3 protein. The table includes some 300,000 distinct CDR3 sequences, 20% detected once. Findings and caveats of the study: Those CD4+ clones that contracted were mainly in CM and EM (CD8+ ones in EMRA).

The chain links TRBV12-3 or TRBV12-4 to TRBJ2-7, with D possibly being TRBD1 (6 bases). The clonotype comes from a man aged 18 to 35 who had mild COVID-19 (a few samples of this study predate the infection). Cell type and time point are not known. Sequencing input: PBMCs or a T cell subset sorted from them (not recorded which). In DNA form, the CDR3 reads TGTGCCAGCAGTTTCTGGGGGCTTGACTACGAGCAGTACTTC. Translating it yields CASSFWGLDYEQYF.